Listed below are T cell receptor beta chains from one sample, sequenced in a study of blood T cell repertoires in COVID-19. Sequencing used immunoSEQ multiplex PCR; TCRdb keeps in-frame clones, though not all of them. The table lists about 190,000 clones, around 84% of them singletons, with around 3.5% in the top ten. Sequenced sample: PBMCs or T cells enriched from blood (not recorded which). The receptors were sampled from a woman aged 25-40 years who had recovered from COVID-19. Both conserved end residues are part of each CDR3. Each record gives: J gene, D gene, V gene, clone size, CDR3 protein, CDR3 DNA. The D gene is left open where the match is weak. Only some rows state a clone size, as once, few, many or a class for expanded clones.

j_call: TRBJ1-2; d_call: TRBD1; v_call: TRBV15; clone_size: .; cdr3_aa: CATSREGGDSYGYTF; cdr3_nt: TGTGCCACCAGCAGAGAAGGAGGGGACAGCTATGGCTACACCTTC
j_call: TRBJ1-4; d_call: .; v_call: TRBV6-5; clone_size: .; cdr3_aa: CASSYDLSTNEKLFF; cdr3_nt: TGTGCCAGCAGTTACGATCTATCAACTAATGAAAAACTGTTTTTT
j_call: TRBJ1-2; d_call: TRBD1; v_call: TRBV10-3; clone_size: .; cdr3_aa: CAIRLTGQSYGYTF; cdr3_nt: TGTGCCATCAGATTGACAGGGCAGAGCTATGGCTACACCTTC
j_call: TRBJ2-7; d_call: .; v_call: TRBV3-1/TRBV3-2; clone_size: .; cdr3_aa: CASSQGLSYEQYF; cdr3_nt: TGTGCCAGCAGCCAAGGTCTGTCCTACGAGCAGTACTTC
j_call: TRBJ2-2; d_call: TRBD1; v_call: TRBV5-4; clone_size: .; cdr3_aa: CASSFNPGQKTGELFF; cdr3_nt: TGTGCCAGCAGCTTCAATCCGGGACAGAAGACCGGGGAGCTGTTTTTT
j_call: TRBJ2-5; d_call: .; v_call: TRBV5-1; clone_size: .; cdr3_aa: CASSNPRITQETQYF; cdr3_nt: TGCGCCAGCAGCAACCCGCGAATCACCCAAGAGACCCAGTACTTC
j_call: TRBJ1-2; d_call: .; v_call: TRBV28; clone_size: .; cdr3_aa: CASSFRGSYGYTF; cdr3_nt: TGTGCCAGCAGTTTCCGGGGGAGCTATGGCTACACCTTC
j_call: TRBJ1-2; d_call: .; v_call: TRBV12-5; clone_size: few; cdr3_aa: CASGLGGLGGYTF; cdr3_nt: TGTGCTAGTGGTTTGGGGGGACTTGGCGGCTACACCTTC
j_call: TRBJ1-4; d_call: .; v_call: TRBV5-8; clone_size: .; cdr3_aa: CASSFTVAATNEKLFF; cdr3_nt: TGTGCCAGCAGCTTTACGGTTGCTGCAACTAATGAAAAACTGTTTTTT
j_call: TRBJ2-5; d_call: .; v_call: TRBV5-4; clone_size: .; cdr3_aa: CASSSGTIETQYF; cdr3_nt: TGTGCCAGCAGCTCCGGGACAATAGAGACCCAGTACTTC
j_call: TRBJ1-1; d_call: .; v_call: TRBV19; clone_size: .; cdr3_aa: CASSIKGVVTEAFF; cdr3_nt: TGTGCCAGTAGTATAAAGGGGGTCGTCACTGAAGCTTTCTTT
j_call: TRBJ1-1; d_call: .; v_call: TRBV10-1; clone_size: .; cdr3_aa: CASSESGGTEAFF; cdr3_nt: TGCGCCAGCAGTGAGTCGGGGGGGACTGAAGCTTTCTTT
j_call: TRBJ2-1; d_call: .; v_call: TRBV19; clone_size: few; cdr3_aa: CASALRGQSYNEQFF; cdr3_nt: TGTGCCAGCGCCCTGAGAGGACAGTCCTACAATGAGCAGTTCTTC
j_call: TRBJ2-1; d_call: TRBD1; v_call: TRBV27; clone_size: .; cdr3_aa: CASGRDRGYAQFF; cdr3_nt: TGTGCCAGCGGCAGAGACAGGGGGTATGCGCAGTTCTTC
j_call: TRBJ2-5; d_call: TRBD2; v_call: TRBV19; clone_size: .; cdr3_aa: CASGTSIQETQYF; cdr3_nt: TGTGCCAGCGGGACTAGCATCCAAGAGACCCAGTACTTC
j_call: TRBJ2-1; d_call: .; v_call: TRBV19; clone_size: once; cdr3_aa: CASTLPDKPEYNEQFF; cdr3_nt: TGTGCCAGTACCCTACCGGACAAGCCGGAATACAATGAGCAGTTCTTC
j_call: TRBJ1-2; d_call: .; v_call: TRBV7-8; clone_size: .; cdr3_aa: CASSLTAVTSGVGYTF; cdr3_nt: TGTGCCAGCAGCTTAACGGCAGTAACCTCCGGGGTTGGCTACACCTTC
j_call: TRBJ2-2; d_call: TRBD1; v_call: TRBV24-1; clone_size: .; cdr3_aa: CATSEGTANTGELFF; cdr3_nt: TGTGCCACCAGTGAGGGGACAGCGAACACCGGGGAGCTGTTTTTT
j_call: TRBJ2-3; d_call: .; v_call: TRBV30; clone_size: .; cdr3_aa: CARSLSTDTQYF; cdr3_nt: TGTGCCCGTAGCCTTAGCACAGATACGCAGTATTTT
j_call: TRBJ1-5; d_call: TRBD1; v_call: TRBV15; clone_size: .; cdr3_aa: CATSRVRDRGSNQPQHF; cdr3_nt: TGTGCCACCAGCAGGGTCCGGGACAGGGGTAGCAATCAGCCCCAGCATTTT
j_call: TRBJ1-1; d_call: .; v_call: TRBV2; clone_size: .; cdr3_aa: CASSGKAADTTGVEAFF; cdr3_nt: TGTGCCAGCAGTGGCAAGGCGGCAGACACCACGGGGGTTGAAGCTTTCTTT
j_call: TRBJ2-6; d_call: .; v_call: TRBV10-1; clone_size: .; cdr3_aa: CASSESTRASGANVLTF; cdr3_nt: TGCGCCAGCAGTGAGTCGACTCGAGCCTCTGGGGCCAACGTCCTGACTTTC
j_call: TRBJ2-7; d_call: TRBD2; v_call: TRBV6-1; clone_size: .; cdr3_aa: CASSEYSGTPYEQYF; cdr3_nt: TGTGCCAGCAGTGAATATAGCGGGACTCCCTACGAGCAGTACTTC
j_call: TRBJ2-1; d_call: TRBD1; v_call: TRBV19; clone_size: .; cdr3_aa: CASRGTGRINEQFF; cdr3_nt: TGTGCCAGCCGAGGGACAGGGAGAATCAATGAGCAGTTCTTC